Presented here are 26 T cell receptor beta chains from one specimen sequenced in a study of blood T cell repertoires in COVID-19. The data were produced by immunoSEQ multiplex PCR, yet TCRdb's version contains in-frame clones alone and is incomplete. This table has 100,000 to 150,000 clones, around 89% appearing once. Specimen: peripheral blood. These receptors all stem from a man aged 45-60 years with acute or convalescent COVID-19.

The chain carries TRBV27 and TRBJ2-1; 10 bases line up with TRBD2. This CDR3 contains 15 residues. Looked up from germline, CDR1 is MNHEY and CDR2 is SMNVEV (reference sequence). V shed 6 bases, J shed 4 bases, and the junction held 6 bases outside the gene matches. CDR3 amino acids: CASSLAGVRYNEQFF. The CDR3 DNA reads TGTGCCAGCAGCCTAGCGGGAGTGCGTTACAATGAGCAGTTCTTC.

This chain connects TRBV7-2 to TRBJ1-1; D remains unclear. The ends were cut back, 0 bases at V and 1 base at J, with 3 bases in the middle. Germline CDR1 is SGHTA and CDR2 is FQGNSA. CDR3 size: 13 residues. The CDR3 sequence is CASSLARNTEAFF. The CDR3 nucleotides are TGTGCCAGCAGCTTAGCGCGGAACACTGAAGCTTTCTTT.

The V and J genes are TRBV2 and TRBJ1-4, with TRBD1 matching 7 bases. Unmatched junction bases numbered 4, after V lost 4 bases and J lost 5 bases. Germline V lookup: CDR1 SNHLY, CDR2 FYNNEI. The CDR3 sequence is 14 residues long. The CDR3 protein is CASSGHRGNEKLFF. CDR3 coding DNA: TGTGCCAGCAGTGGGCACAGGGGAAATGAAAAACTGTTTTTT.

V usage is TRBV27 and J usage is TRBJ2-4, with TRBD1 matching over 12 bases. The germline gives CDR1 MNHEY, CDR2 SMNVEV (reference sequence). CDR3 length: 16 residues. V lost 4 bases to trimming and J lost 1 base; unmatched junction nucleotides: 2. This CDR3 reads CASSSGTGGAKNIQYF. In DNA form, the CDR3 reads TGTGCCAGCAGTTCCGGGACAGGGGGCGCCAAAAACATTCAGTACTTC.

The V gene is TRBV2, the J gene TRBJ2-1; 9 nucleotides agree with TRBD1. Germline values: CDR1 SNHLY, CDR2 FYNNEI. The V segment lost 8 bases and the J segment 12 bases; nucleotides outside the gene matches: 14. The CDR3 is 14 residues long. CDR3 amino acids: CASGPGQGLWAQFF. The CDR3 DNA sequence: TGTGCCAGCGGGCCGGGACAGGGTTTATGGGCGCAGTTCTTC.

The rearrangement uses TRBV28 and TRBJ1-1; 7 positions match TRBD1. This CDR3 has 15 residues. Unmatched junction bases numbered 8, after V lost 6 bases and J lost 1 base. The germline CDR1 and CDR2 sequences are MDHEN and SYDVKM. CDR3 residues: CASSTVGTANTEAFF. The CDR3 bases are TGTGCCAGCAGCACCGTTGGGACAGCGAACACTGAAGCTTTCTTT. Looking up the rest from reference TRBV28 and TRBJ1-1 gives the full variable domain: DVKVTQSSRYLVKRTGEKVFLECVQDMDHENMFWYRQDPGLGLRLIYFSYDVKMKEKGDIPEGYSVSREKKERFSLILESASTNQTSMYLCASSTVGTANTEAFFGQGTRLTVV.

This clone turned up a few times. The chain has TRBV1 and TRBJ1-1. TRBV1 is classified as a pseudogene. This CDR3 comprises 19 residues. The CDR3 nucleotides read TGCACCAGCAGCCAAGTGAGCGACCCCGTCCCCCCGAAGAACACTGAAGCTTTCTTT. Protein product: CTSSQVSDPVPPKNTEAFF.

As to this clone: The same CDR3 is also encoded by other DNA sequences in this sample. The V call is TRBV18, the J call TRBJ2-7, with 7 bases aligning to TRBD1. Per the germline V gene, CDR1 is KGHSH and CDR2 is LQKENI. This CDR3 spans 14 amino acids. After removal of 1 base from V and 5 bases from J, the junction contained 5 bases not matched to a gene. CDR3 nucleotides: TGTGCCAGCTCACCACTCAGGGGGTCCGACGAGCAGTACTTC. This translates into CASSPLRGSDEQYF.

As for this clone: The sample has other DNA sequences that encode this CDR3 too. The CDR3 here is CASSLETGHYGYTF. In nucleotides, the CDR3 is TGTGCCAGCAGCTTAGAAACAGGGCACTATGGCTACACCTTC. The chain combines TRBV7-2 with TRBJ1-2; tentative D call: TRBD1 (6 bases). The length of the CDR3 is 14 residues. V lost 1 base to trimming and J lost 3 bases, with 9 bases between them. Germline V lookup: CDR1 SGHTA, CDR2 FQGNSA.

This clone has just one count. The rearrangement uses TRBV30 and TRBJ2-7; no reliable D call. The CDR3 totals 12 residues. V was clipped by 1 base and J by 4 bases, with 8 bases between them. Germline lookup yields CDR1 GTSNPN and CDR2 SVGIG (reference sequence). CDR3 sequence (DNA): TGTGCCTGGAGTGCCGACTCATACGAGCAGTACTTC. The encoded protein is CAWSADSYEQYF. Based on the CDR3 plus reference TRBV30 and TRBJ2-7, the full variable domain is SQTIHQWPATLVQPVGSPLSLECTVEGTSNPNLYWYRQAAGRGLQLLFYSVGIGQISSEVPQNLSASRPQDRQFILSSKKLLLSDSGFYLCAWSADSYEQYFGPGTRLTVT.

The gene calls are TRBV19 and TRBJ1-5, with TRBD1 matching over 8 bases. J lost 7 bases, V lost 6 bases, and 8 bases had no gene match. Germline CDR1 is LNHDA and CDR2 is SQIVND (reference sequence). The CDR3 totals 14 residues. The CDR3: CASRMGQVRQPQHF. CDR3 nucleotides: TGTGCCAGTAGGATGGGACAGGTGAGGCAGCCCCAGCATTTT.

The rearrangement uses TRBV7-2 and TRBJ1-2, with TRBD1 matching 10 bases. The V gene end was trimmed by 5 bases and the J gene end by 1 base; junction bases not matched to a gene: 7. CDR1 and CDR2 (germline): SGHTA, FQGNSA. There are 16 residues in the CDR3. CDR3 sequence (DNA): TGTGCCAGCAGCACCCGACAGGGGGCGTTTAACTATGGCTACACCTTC. Residues: CASSTRQGAFNYGYTF.

The CDR3 DNA reads as TGTGCCAGCAGCCAAGATCTGTATCGGGGAACCTACAATGAGCAGTTCTTC. Its translation: CASSQDLYRGTYNEQFF. J is TRBJ2-1 and V is TRBV4-2; the D gene is possibly TRBD2 (5 bases). In germline, CDR1 is LGHNA, CDR2 YNFKEQ. V lost 0 bases and J lost 2, with 14 bases in between. This CDR3 is built from 17 residues.

The chain recombines TRBV6-5 with TRBJ1-1; 9 bases agree with TRBD1. The V gene's germline CDR1 is MNHEY and CDR2 SVGAGI. The CDR3 runs to 15 residues. V shed 5 bases and J 0 bases; nucleotides not matched to a gene: 4. The CDR3 sequence is CASSPGQGLNTEAFF. The CDR3 nucleotides read TGTGCCAGCAGTCCCGGACAGGGGTTGAACACTGAAGCTTTCTTT.

The chain combines TRBV5-5 with TRBJ1-4; TRBD1 might be the D (6 bases). V was pared by 4 bases and J by 8 bases, with 18 bases between. Germline V lookup: CDR1 SGHKS, CDR2 YYEKEE (reference sequence). CDR3 length: 15 residues. The CDR3 spells CASSITSQGIEKLFF. CDR3 nucleotide sequence: TGTGCCAGCAGCATTACCTCTCAGGGGATCGAAAAACTGTTTTTT.

The count of this clone is one. The V gene is TRBV5-4, the J gene TRBJ2-1; 7 positions match TRBD1. The CDR3 runs 15 residues. The V and J ends lost 4 bases and 5 bases, in that order; junction bases with no gene match: 9. Germline CDR1 is SGHNT and CDR2 is YYREEE (reference sequence). CDR3 loop: CASSRGRGRDNEQFF. Written as DNA, the CDR3 is TGTGCCAGCAGCCGGGGAAGGGGGCGGGACAATGAGCAGTTCTTC.

J is TRBJ2-3 and V is TRBV4-2; TRBD1 might be the D (5 bases). Per the germline V gene, CDR1 is LGHNA and CDR2 is YNFKEQ. V was pared by 6 bases and J by 3 bases, with 10 bases between. The CDR3 covers 13 residues. CDR3 coding DNA: TGTGCCAGCAGTCTCAGGGCGACAGATACGCAGTATTTT. It codes for CASSLRATDTQYF.

The rearrangement links TRBV9 to TRBJ1-3; TRBD1 matches at 8 bases. The CDR3 sequence is 17 residues long. The germline CDR1 and CDR2 sequences are SGDLS and YYNGEE. Losses at the gene ends were 2 bases for V and 3 bases for J; bases not matched to a gene: 10. The CDR3 DNA sequence: TGTGCCAGCAGCGTGACTTCGACAGGGGATTATGGAAACACCATATATTTT. Translating it yields CASSVTSTGDYGNTIYF.

V gene TRBV5-1 combines with J gene TRBJ1-2; 8 positions agree with TRBD1. V lost 4 bases, J lost 3 bases, and 2 bases stayed unmatched. Germline CDR1 SGHRS, CDR2 YFSETQ. The CDR3 runs 13 residues. The CDR3 protein is CASSPGQDYGYTF. The CDR3 DNA sequence: TGCGCCAGCAGCCCGGGACAGGACTATGGCTACACCTTC. Variable domain in full (rest from reference TRBV5-1 and TRBJ1-2): KAGVTQTPRYLIKTRGQQVTLSCSPISGHRSVSWYQQTPGQGLQFLFEYFSETQRNKGNFPGRFSGRQFSNSRSEMNVSTLELGDSALYLCASSPGQDYGYTFGSGTRLTVV.

The chain is built from TRBV7-9 and TRBJ2-1, with 10 bases aligning to TRBD1. The length of the CDR3 is 16 residues. Per the germline V gene, CDR1 is SEHNR and CDR2 is FQNEAQ (reference sequence). J gave up 6 bases and V 7 bases, and 12 bases lay outside the gene matches. CDR3 nucleotide sequence: TGTGCCAGCATCAAAAGGGCGACAGGGGGCTTCAATGAGCAGTTCTTC. Its protein product is CASIKRATGGFNEQFF.

The chain combines TRBV21-1 with TRBJ2-6; the table's D gene call, TRBD1, was not cross checked with the DNA. TRBV21-1 is deemed a pseudogene. The CDR3 has 16 amino acids. The CDR3 loop reads CASIPGQNSGANVLTF. CDR3 nucleotide sequence: TGTGCCAGCATCCCGGGACAGAACTCTGGGGCCAACGTCCTGACTTTC.

The V call is TRBV11-3, the J call TRBJ2-3; TRBD2 matches at 8 bases. The CDR3 consists of 14 residues. The V and J ends lost 8 bases and 7 bases, in that order; junction bases with no gene match: 11. From germline, CDR1 is SGHNT and CDR2 YENEEA. This CDR3 is CASGAGGPRNTQYF. CDR3 coding DNA: TGTGCCAGCGGTGCGGGGGGCCCTCGGAATACGCAGTATTTT.

For this clone: At one end, the junction sequence differs from germline, possibly due to a read error. V is TRBV28 and J is TRBJ1-2, with D perhaps TRBD1 (6 bases). This CDR3 spans 15 amino acids. Germline lookup yields CDR1 MDHEN and CDR2 SYDVKM. The CDR3 DNA reads TGTGCCAGCAGTTTAGCACAGGGTACCTTCTATGACTACACCTTC. Protein: CASSLAQGTFYDYTF.

The chain links TRBV10-1 to TRBJ1-1; possible D gene TRBD1, 6 bases. Germline CDR1 reads WNHNN; CDR2 reads SYGVQD (reference sequence). CDR3 length: 13 residues. Trimming removed 7 bases from V and 7 bases from J, with 16 bases in between. The CDR3 DNA is TGCGCCAGCACCCTCGATCGAGGGGGTGAAGCTTTCTTT. It yields the protein CASTLDRGGEAFF.

This chain joins TRBV7-2 and TRBJ2-3, with D unresolved. This CDR3 is 15 amino acids long. Looked up from germline, CDR1 is SGHTA and CDR2 is FQGNSA. The V gene lost 3 bases and the J gene lost 2 bases, with 12 bases spanning the gap. CDR3 sequence (DNA): TGTGCCAGCAGCTTGGCTCTAGGCTTCACAGATACGCAGTATTTT. Translated: CASSLALGFTDTQYF.

This chain connects TRBV7-9 to TRBJ1-2, with TRBD1 identical over 7 bases. The J segment lost 5 bases and the V segment lost 5 bases, leaving 11 bases of the junction unmatched. This CDR3 contains 15 residues. The germline gives CDR1 SEHNR, CDR2 FQNEAQ (reference sequence). CDR3 loop: CASSAVQGELYGYTF. DNA for the CDR3: TGTGCCAGCAGCGCAGTCCAGGGGGAATTGTATGGCTACACCTTC.